The clone carrying this T cell receptor beta chain was recorded once. Germline assignment: CDR1 GTSNPN and CDR2 SVGIG (reference sequence). The CDR3 is 12 amino acids. The V end lost 0 bases, the J end lost 9 bases, and 12 bases lay between the germline ends. Use of 60 Vbeta and 13 Jbeta primers characterized the PCR. Generated by immunoSEQ multiplex PCR, the TCRdb table keeps only in-frame clones and is missing some. The sample carries 200,000 or so clones, approximately 78% recorded once. The sample originates from a study of cytomegalovirus exposure and HLA in healthy donors. This TCR was sampled from a woman aged 35 to 49 in good health and CMV-seronegative. V gene TRBV30 combines with J gene TRBJ2-7, with D perhaps TRBD1 (5 bases). The sequencing sample was made of PBMCs. The CDR3 nucleotides read TGTGCCTGGAGTGTAGCAGGGCTCACGCAGTACTTC. Translating gives CAWSVAGLTQYF.